Below, 21 T cell receptor beta chains from the same sample are listed, as sequenced in a study of cytomegalovirus exposure and HLA in healthy donors. Both 60 Vbeta primers and 13 Jbeta primers went into the PCR. Only in-frame clones appear in the TCRdb table, and some are missing; sequencing was by immunoSEQ multiplex PCR. The table includes 95,000 to 100,000 clones, over 65% detected once. Sequenced sample: PBMCs. The origin of the receptors is a man aged 35 to 55 in good health and CMV-seronegative.

This chain links TRBV10-2 with TRBJ1-2; D unclear. Trimming took off 1 base at V and 5 bases at J, with 8 bases between the two ends. Germline V gives CDR1 WSHSY, CDR2 SAAADI. The CDR3 sequence is 13 residues long. Written as DNA, the CDR3 is TGCGCCAGCAGTGAGTTGGCTGTATATGGCTACACCTTC. Its translation: CASSELAVYGYTF.

The V and J genes are TRBV7-8 and TRBJ1-2, with D maybe TRBD1 (5 bases). Germline loops: CDR1 SGHVS, CDR2 FQNEAQ. The ends were cut back, 3 bases at V and 8 bases at J, with 13 bases in the middle. CDR3 length equals 13 residues. In nucleotides, the CDR3 is TGTGCCAGCAGCTTTCGGCAGGGTCGAGGCTACACCTTC. The encoded protein is CASSFRQGRGYTF.

The chain carries TRBV5-1 and TRBJ1-5, with 9 bases that match TRBD1. The germline CDR1 and CDR2 sequences are SGHRS and YFSETQ. Germline trimming cut 0 bases from V and 5 bases from J; bases unmatched to any gene: 3. This CDR3 comprises 15 residues. The CDR3 is CASSLGDRVDQPQHF. DNA of the CDR3: TGCGCCAGCAGCTTGGGGGACAGGGTCGATCAGCCCCAGCATTTT.

V gene TRBV10-3 combines with J gene TRBJ2-1, with D uncertain. The germline CDR1 and CDR2 sequences are ENHRY and SYGVKD. V shed 5 bases and J shed 4 bases, with 6 bases lying between them. The CDR3 is 12 residues long. The CDR3 here is CAISHSYNEQFF. The CDR3 coding sequence is TGTGCCATCAGTCACAGTTACAATGAGCAGTTCTTC.

This clone has just one count. The V and J genes are TRBV29-1 and TRBJ2-1; 10 bases fit TRBD1. Germline CDR1 is SQVTM and CDR2 is ANQGSEA. This CDR3 is built from 12 residues. Trimming at V came to 7 bases and at J to 8 bases, leaving 5 bases not matched to a gene. For the CDR3, the DNA is TGCAGCGGCGCCGGGACAGGGGATGAGCAGTTCTTC. It encodes CSGAGTGDEQFF.

V gene TRBV6-5 combines with J gene TRBJ2-1, with D maybe TRBD2 (6 bases). The V end was cut by 7 bases, the J end by 8 bases, with 21 bases between. This CDR3 comprises 15 residues. Germline assignment: CDR1 MNHEY and CDR2 SVGAGI. CDR3 sequence (DNA): TGTGCCAGCACCCCGACCCAAGGAGGGTTAGATGAGCAGTTCTTC. Protein product: CASTPTQGGLDEQFF.

This clone has only one observation. The J gene is TRBJ1-6, the V gene TRBV5-1, with D maybe TRBD1 (6 bases). CDR1 SGHRS and CDR2 YFSETQ come from the germline V gene. Trimming left V 0 bases short and J 6 bases short, with 7 bases between. This CDR3 contains 14 residues. The CDR3 spells CASSLEQGNSPLHF. As DNA, the CDR3 is TGCGCCAGCAGCTTGGAACAGGGTAATTCACCCCTCCACTTT. Based on the CDR3 plus reference TRBV5-1 and TRBJ1-6, the full variable domain is KAGVTQTPRYLIKTRGQQVTLSCSPISGHRSVSWYQQTPGQGLQFLFEYFSETQRNKGNFPGRFSGRQFSNSRSEMNVSTLELGDSALYLCASSLEQGNSPLHFGNGTRLTVT.

The chain recombines TRBV2 with TRBJ2-3; possibly TRBD2 for D (6 bases). Germline CDR1 SNHLY, CDR2 FYNNEI. This CDR3 is 15 amino acids long. V gave up 8 bases and J gave up 4 bases, with 19 bases separating them. CDR3 nucleotide sequence: TGTGCCAGCCAGATACCGGAGGGCCGCTCAGATACGCAGTATTTT. This encodes CASQIPEGRSDTQYF.

The J gene is TRBJ2-7, the V gene TRBV7-8; 11 nucleotides line up with TRBD2. The CDR3 extends over 14 amino acids. V shed 5 bases and J 3 bases; nucleotides not matched to a gene: 3. Germline V gives CDR1 SGHVS, CDR2 FQNEAQ. CDR3 loop: CASSTGLAGYEQYF. The DNA for the CDR3 is TGTGCCAGCAGCACCGGACTAGCGGGCTACGAGCAGTACTTC.

The chain is built from TRBV5-1 and TRBJ2-3, with a tentative D call TRBD2 (5 bases). This CDR3 has 16 residues. The germline V gene encodes CDR1 SGHRS and CDR2 YFSETQ. Trimming stripped 1 base from V and 3 bases from J, with 15 bases between. CDR3 sequence (DNA): TGCGCCAGCAGCTTGAGCGTAGCGACATTTACAGATACGCAGTATTTT. This encodes CASSLSVATFTDTQYF.

V usage is TRBV5-6 and J usage is TRBJ1-2; D call uncertain. Per the germline V gene, CDR1 is SGHDT and CDR2 is YYEEEE. V lost 1 base and J lost 2, with 6 bases in between. The CDR3 runs 13 residues. CDR3 DNA sequence: TGTGCCAGCAGCTTGAGACAAAACTATGGCTACACCTTC. This gives the protein CASSLRQNYGYTF.

The CDR3 is CASSFIWGLAAHNEQFF. Written as DNA, the CDR3 is TGTGCCAGCAGCTTTATATGGGGACTAGCGGCCCACAATGAGCAGTTCTTC. This rearrangement joins TRBV7-9 to TRBJ2-1; 11 positions agree with TRBD2. Trimming took 3 bases from V and 5 from J; bases not matched to a gene: 9. CDR3 length: 17 amino acids. Looked up from germline, CDR1 is SEHNR and CDR2 is FQNEAQ (reference sequence).

The V gene is TRBV7-6, the J gene TRBJ1-5; 7 bases are shared with TRBD1. The CDR3 length is 14 residues. Germline lookup yields CDR1 SGHVS and CDR2 FNYEAQ. J gave up 7 bases and V 5 bases, and 8 bases lay outside the gene matches. The CDR3 nucleotides are TGTGCCAGCAGCCCGACAGGGACGGGCCAGCCCCAGCATTTT. Translating gives CASSPTGTGQPQHF. Using reference TRBV7-6 and TRBJ1-5 for the parts outside the CDR3, the full variable domain is GAGVSQSPRYKVTKRGQDVALRCDPISGHVSLYWYRQALGQGPEFLTYFNYEAQQDKSGLPNDRFSAERPEGSISTLTIQRTEQRDSAMYRCASSPTGTGQPQHFGDGTRLSIL.

On this clone: Mismatch with germline at one junction end may stem from a read error. The rearrangement joins TRBV19 to TRBJ2-7; TRBD2 is a possible D gene (6 bases). The CDR3 spans 11 residues. CDR1 is LNHDA, CDR2 SQIVND, per germline (reference sequence). The CDR3 nucleotides are TGTGCCAGTAGTTTCCGGGACTTTACCGCCTTC. Residues: CASSFRDFTAF.

The chain has TRBV2 and TRBJ2-7; the D is unclear. Trimming shortened V by 5 bases and J by 2 bases, and 13 bases separated the two germline ends. The length of the CDR3 is 14 residues. Germline CDR1 is SNHLY and CDR2 is FYNNEI. The CDR3 DNA reads TGTGCCAGCAGTTATTCTCCCTTAACCTACGAGCAGTACTTC. Its translation is CASSYSPLTYEQYF.

The chain is built from TRBV2 and TRBJ2-5, with a tentative D call TRBD1 (6 bases). In germline, CDR1 is SNHLY, CDR2 FYNNEI. The V and J ends lost 6 bases and 4 bases respectively, with 15 bases between them. The CDR3 is 14 residues long. CDR3: CASSQSQGRETQYF. CDR3 DNA: TGTGCCAGCAGCCAATCACAGGGCCGAGAGACCCAGTACTTC.

CDR3 sequence: CASSSQVVAFF. For the CDR3, the DNA is TGTGCCAGCAGCTCTCAGGTAGTAGCTTTCTTT. The chain uses TRBV11-2 and TRBJ1-1, with D hard to call. Trimming pared 4 bases from V and 10 bases from J, leaving 10 bases between. Germline CDR1 reads SGHAT; CDR2 reads FQNNGV. CDR3 length equals 11 residues.

The chain links TRBV2 to TRBJ1-1; 7 bases agree with TRBD1. This CDR3 comprises 15 residues. Trimming took 5 bases from V and 1 from J; bases not matched to a gene: 7. Per the germline V gene, CDR1 is SNHLY and CDR2 is FYNNEI. CDR3: CASSPKTGKNTEAFF. The CDR3 bases are TGTGCCAGCAGTCCAAAGACAGGGAAGAACACTGAAGCTTTCTTT.

The CDR3 coding sequence is TGTGCCAGCAGGTTACAGTCCCTCAGGGGTAATTCACCCCTCCACTTT. Its protein is CASRLQSLRGNSPLHF. This chain links TRBV27 with TRBJ1-6; D may be TRBD1 (6 bases). In germline, CDR1 is MNHEY, CDR2 SMNVEV (reference sequence). Trimming removed 6 bases at V and 6 bases at J, with 18 bases between. The CDR3 has 16 residues.

The rearrangement uses TRBV6-1 and TRBJ2-1; 7 bases map to TRBD1. V was clipped by 5 bases and J by 4 bases; unmatched bases: 5. The germline V gene encodes CDR1 MNHNS and CDR2 SASEGT. This CDR3 spans 14 amino acids. This CDR3 reads CASSIGQEYNEQFF. CDR3 nucleotides: TGTGCCAGCAGTATCGGACAGGAGTACAATGAGCAGTTCTTC.

V gene TRBV27 combines with J gene TRBJ2-7; D gene uncertain. Per the germline V gene, CDR1 is MNHEY and CDR2 is SMNVEV (reference sequence). Trimming removed 2 bases from V and 3 bases from J, with 5 bases in between. CDR3 length: 12 amino acids. The CDR3 loop is CASSLPNYEQYF. The CDR3 region has the DNA TGTGCCAGCAGTTTACCCAACTACGAGCAGTACTTC.